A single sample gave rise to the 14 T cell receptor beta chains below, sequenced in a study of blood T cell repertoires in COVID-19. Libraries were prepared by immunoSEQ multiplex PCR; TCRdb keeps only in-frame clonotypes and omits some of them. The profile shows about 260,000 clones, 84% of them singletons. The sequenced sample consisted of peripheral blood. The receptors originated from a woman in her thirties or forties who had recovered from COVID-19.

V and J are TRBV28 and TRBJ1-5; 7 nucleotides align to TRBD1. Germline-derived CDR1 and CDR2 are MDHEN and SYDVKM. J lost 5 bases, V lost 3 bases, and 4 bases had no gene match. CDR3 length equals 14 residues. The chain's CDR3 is CASSFRTGDQPQHF. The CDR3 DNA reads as TGTGCCAGCAGTTTCCGGACAGGCGATCAGCCCCAGCATTTT.

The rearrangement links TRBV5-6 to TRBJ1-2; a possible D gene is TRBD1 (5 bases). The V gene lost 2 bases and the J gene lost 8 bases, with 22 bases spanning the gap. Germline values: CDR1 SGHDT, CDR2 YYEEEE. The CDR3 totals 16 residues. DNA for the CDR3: TGTGCCAGCAGCTTTTCGCGGGGAGGGGCCGTCGGGGGCTACACCTTC. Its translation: CASSFSRGGAVGGYTF.

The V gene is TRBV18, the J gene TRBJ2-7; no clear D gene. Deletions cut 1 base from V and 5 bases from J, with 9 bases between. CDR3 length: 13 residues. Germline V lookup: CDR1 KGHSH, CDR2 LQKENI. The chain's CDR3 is CASSPLVSHEQYF. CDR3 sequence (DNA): TGTGCCAGCTCACCACTCGTTAGCCACGAGCAGTACTTC.

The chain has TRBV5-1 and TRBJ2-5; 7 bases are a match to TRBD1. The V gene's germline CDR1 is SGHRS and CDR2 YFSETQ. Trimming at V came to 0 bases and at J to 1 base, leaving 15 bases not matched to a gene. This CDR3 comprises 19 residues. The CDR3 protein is CASSLEQGSLLLGQETQYF. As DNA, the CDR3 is TGCGCCAGCAGCTTGGAACAGGGGAGTCTTTTGTTGGGCCAAGAGACCCAGTACTTC. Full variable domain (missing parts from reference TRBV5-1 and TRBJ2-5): KAGVTQTPRYLIKTRGQQVTLSCSPISGHRSVSWYQQTPGQGLQFLFEYFSETQRNKGNFPGRFSGRQFSNSRSEMNVSTLELGDSALYLCASSLEQGSLLLGQETQYFGPGTRLLVL.

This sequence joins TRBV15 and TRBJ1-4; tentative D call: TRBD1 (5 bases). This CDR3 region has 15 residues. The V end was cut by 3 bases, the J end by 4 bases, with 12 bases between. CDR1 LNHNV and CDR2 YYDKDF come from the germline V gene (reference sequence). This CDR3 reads CATSSFTGFNEKLFF. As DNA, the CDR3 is TGTGCCACCAGCAGTTTCACAGGCTTTAATGAAAAACTGTTTTTT.

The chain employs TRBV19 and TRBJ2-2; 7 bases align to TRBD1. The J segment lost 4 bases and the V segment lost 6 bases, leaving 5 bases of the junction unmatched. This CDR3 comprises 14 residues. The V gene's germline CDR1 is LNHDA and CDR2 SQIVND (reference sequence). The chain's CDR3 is CASRPGQSTGELFF. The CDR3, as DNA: TGTGCCAGTAGACCGGGACAGTCCACCGGGGAGCTGTTTTTT.

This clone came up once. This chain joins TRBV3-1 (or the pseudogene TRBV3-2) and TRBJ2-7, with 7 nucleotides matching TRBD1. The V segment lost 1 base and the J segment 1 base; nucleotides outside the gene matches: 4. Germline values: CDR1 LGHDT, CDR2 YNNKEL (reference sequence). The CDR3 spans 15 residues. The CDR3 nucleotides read TGTGCCAGCAGCCAAGGACAGGGAAGGTCCTACGAGCAGTACTTC. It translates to CASSQGQGRSYEQYF.

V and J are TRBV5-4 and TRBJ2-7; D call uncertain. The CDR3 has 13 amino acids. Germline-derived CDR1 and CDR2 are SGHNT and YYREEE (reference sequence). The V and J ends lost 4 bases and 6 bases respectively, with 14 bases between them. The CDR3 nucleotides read TGTGCCAGCAGCGCGGAGATCAACCGCGAGCAGTACTTC. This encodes CASSAEINREQYF.

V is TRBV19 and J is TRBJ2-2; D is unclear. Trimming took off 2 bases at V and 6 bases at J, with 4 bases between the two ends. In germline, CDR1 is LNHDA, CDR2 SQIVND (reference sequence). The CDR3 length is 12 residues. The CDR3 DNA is TGTGCCAGTAGTATACAGGCCGGGGAGCTGTTTTTT. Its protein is CASSIQAGELFF.

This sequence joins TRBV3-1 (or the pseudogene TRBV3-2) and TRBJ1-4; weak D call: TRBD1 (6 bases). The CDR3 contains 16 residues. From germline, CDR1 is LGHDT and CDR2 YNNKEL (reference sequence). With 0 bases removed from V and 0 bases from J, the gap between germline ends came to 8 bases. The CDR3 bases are TGTGCCAGCAGCCAAGAACAGGGCTCAACTAATGAAAAACTGTTTTTT. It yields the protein CASSQEQGSTNEKLFF.

CDR3 protein: CASSEAGGQFNEKLFF. DNA of the CDR3: TGTGCCAGCAGTGAGGCAGGGGGCCAATTTAATGAAAAACTGTTTTTT. The chain uses TRBV6-1 and TRBJ1-4; 8 nucleotides agree with TRBD1. This CDR3 comprises 16 residues. The V gene's germline CDR1 is MNHNS and CDR2 SASEGT. The ends lost 3 bases at V and 4 bases at J; junction bases unmatched: 7.

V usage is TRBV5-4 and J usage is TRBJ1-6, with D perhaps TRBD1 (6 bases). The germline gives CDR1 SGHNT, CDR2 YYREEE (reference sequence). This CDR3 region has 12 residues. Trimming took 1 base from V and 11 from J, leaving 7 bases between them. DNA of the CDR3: TGTGCCAGCAGCTTGCAGGGGACACCCCTCCACTTT. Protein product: CASSLQGTPLHF. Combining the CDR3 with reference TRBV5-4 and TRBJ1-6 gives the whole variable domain ETGVTQSPTHLIKTRGQQVTLRCSSQSGHNTVSWYQQALGQGPQFIFQYYREEENGRGNFPPRFSGLQFPNYSSELNVNALELDDSALYLCASSLQGTPLHFGNGTRLTVT.

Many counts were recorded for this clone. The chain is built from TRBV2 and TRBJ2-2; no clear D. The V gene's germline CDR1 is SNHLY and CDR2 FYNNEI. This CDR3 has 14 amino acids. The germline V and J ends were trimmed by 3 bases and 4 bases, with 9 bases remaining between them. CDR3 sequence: CASSESGSTGELFF. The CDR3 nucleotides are TGTGCCAGCAGTGAGTCCGGGTCCACCGGGGAGCTGTTTTTT.

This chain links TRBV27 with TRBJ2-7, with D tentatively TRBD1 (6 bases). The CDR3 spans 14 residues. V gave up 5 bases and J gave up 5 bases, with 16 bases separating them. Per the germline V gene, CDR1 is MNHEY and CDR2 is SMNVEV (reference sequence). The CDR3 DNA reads TGTGCCAGCAGTCCTACAGGGCATCCTCACGAGCAGTACTTC. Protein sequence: CASSPTGHPHEQYF.